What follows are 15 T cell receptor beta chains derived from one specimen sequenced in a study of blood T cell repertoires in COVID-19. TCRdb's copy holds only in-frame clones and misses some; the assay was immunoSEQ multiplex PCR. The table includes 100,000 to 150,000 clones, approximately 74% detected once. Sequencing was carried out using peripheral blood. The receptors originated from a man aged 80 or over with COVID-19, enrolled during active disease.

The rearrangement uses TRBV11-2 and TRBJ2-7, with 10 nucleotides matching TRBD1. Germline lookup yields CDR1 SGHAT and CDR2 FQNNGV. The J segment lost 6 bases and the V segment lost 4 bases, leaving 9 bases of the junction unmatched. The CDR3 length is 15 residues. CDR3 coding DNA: TGTGCCAGCAGCTCCGCCGGGACAGGGGAATTCGAGCAGTACTTC. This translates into CASSSAGTGEFEQYF.

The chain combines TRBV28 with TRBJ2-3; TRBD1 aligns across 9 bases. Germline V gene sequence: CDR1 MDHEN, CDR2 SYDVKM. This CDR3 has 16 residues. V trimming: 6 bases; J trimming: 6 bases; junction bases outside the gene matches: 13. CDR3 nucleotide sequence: TGTGCCAGCAGACGACTAGACAGGGGGTTGTGGGATACGCAGTATTTT. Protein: CASRRLDRGLWDTQYF.

CDR3 loop: CASSESGGRGSYEQYF. As DNA, the CDR3 is TGTGCCAGCAGTGAATCCGGGGGGCGCGGGTCCTACGAGCAGTACTTC. V and J are TRBV25-1 and TRBJ2-7; D perhaps matches TRBD2 (7 bases). Germline lookup yields CDR1 MGHDK and CDR2 SYGVNS. The CDR3 totals 16 residues. The V and J ends lost 1 base and 1 base respectively, with 14 bases between them.

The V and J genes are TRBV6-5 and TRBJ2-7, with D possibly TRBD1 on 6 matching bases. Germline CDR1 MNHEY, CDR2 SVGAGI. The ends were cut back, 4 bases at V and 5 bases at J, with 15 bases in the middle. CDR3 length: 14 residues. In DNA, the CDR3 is TGTGCCAGCAGTTTCAGGGGCGCGGAAGACGAGCAGTACTTC. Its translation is CASSFRGAEDEQYF.

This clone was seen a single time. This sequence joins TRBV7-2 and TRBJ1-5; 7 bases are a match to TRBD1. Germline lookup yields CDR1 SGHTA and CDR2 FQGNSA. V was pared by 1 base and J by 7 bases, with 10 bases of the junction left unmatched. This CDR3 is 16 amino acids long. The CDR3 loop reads CASSLVGGQLIQPQHF. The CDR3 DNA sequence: TGTGCCAGCAGCTTAGTAGGGGGACAGTTAATACAGCCCCAGCATTTT.

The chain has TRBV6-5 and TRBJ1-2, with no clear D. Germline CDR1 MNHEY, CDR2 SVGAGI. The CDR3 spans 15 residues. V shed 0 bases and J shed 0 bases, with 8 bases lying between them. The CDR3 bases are TGTGCCAGCAGTTACTCTTCCGGGACTAACTATGGCTACACCTTC. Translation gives CASSYSSGTNYGYTF.

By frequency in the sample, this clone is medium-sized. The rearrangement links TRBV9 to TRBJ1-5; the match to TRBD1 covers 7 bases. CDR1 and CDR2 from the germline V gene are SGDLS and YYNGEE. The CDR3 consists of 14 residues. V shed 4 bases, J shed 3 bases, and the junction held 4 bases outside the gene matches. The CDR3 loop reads CASSSTGNNQPQHF. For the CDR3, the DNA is TGTGCCAGCAGCTCGACAGGGAACAATCAGCCCCAGCATTTT. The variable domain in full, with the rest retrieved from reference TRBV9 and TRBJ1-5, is DSGVTQTPKHLITATGQRVTLRCSPRSGDLSVYWYQQSLDQGLQFLIQYYNGEERAKGNILERFSAQQFPDLHSELNLSSLELGDSALYFCASSSTGNNQPQHFGDGTRLSIL.

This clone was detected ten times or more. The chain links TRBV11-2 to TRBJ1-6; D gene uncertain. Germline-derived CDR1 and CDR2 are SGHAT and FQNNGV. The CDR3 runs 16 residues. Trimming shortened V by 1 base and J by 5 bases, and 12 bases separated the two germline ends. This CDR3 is CASSLVYGSDNSPLHF. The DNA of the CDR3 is TGTGCCAGCAGCTTAGTGTACGGGTCCGATAATTCACCCCTCCACTTT.

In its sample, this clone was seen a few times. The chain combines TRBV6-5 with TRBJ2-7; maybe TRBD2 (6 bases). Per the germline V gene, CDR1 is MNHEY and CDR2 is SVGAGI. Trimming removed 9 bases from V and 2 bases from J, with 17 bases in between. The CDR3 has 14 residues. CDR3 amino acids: CASHPRRLAYEQYF. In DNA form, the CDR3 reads TGTGCCAGTCACCCTCGTCGACTAGCCTACGAGCAGTACTTC.

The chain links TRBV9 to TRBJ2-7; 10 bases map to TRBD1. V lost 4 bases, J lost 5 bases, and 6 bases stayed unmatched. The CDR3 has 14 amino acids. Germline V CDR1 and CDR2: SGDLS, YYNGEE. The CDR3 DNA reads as TGTGCCAGCAGCACCCTGGGACAGGGGAACGAGCAGTACTTC. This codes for CASSTLGQGNEQYF.

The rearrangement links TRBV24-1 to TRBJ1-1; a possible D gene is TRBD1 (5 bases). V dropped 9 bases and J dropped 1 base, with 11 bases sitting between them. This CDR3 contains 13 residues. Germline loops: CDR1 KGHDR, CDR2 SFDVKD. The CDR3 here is CATRRVENTEAFF. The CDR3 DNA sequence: TGTGCCACCCGCAGGGTCGAGAACACTGAAGCTTTCTTT.

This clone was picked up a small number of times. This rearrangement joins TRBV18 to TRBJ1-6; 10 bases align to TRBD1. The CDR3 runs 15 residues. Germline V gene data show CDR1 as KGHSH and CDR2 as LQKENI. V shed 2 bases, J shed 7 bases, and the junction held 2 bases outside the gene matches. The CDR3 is CASSPGTGVNSPLHF. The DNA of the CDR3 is TGTGCCAGCTCACCAGGGACAGGGGTCAATTCACCCCTCCACTTT.

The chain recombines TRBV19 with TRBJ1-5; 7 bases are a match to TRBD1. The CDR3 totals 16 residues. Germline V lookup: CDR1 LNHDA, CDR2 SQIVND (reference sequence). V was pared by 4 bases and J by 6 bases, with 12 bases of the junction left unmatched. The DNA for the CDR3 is TGTGCCAGTAGTACTCTTCGACAGGGAGGTTTTCAGCCCCAGCATTTT. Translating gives CASSTLRQGGFQPQHF.

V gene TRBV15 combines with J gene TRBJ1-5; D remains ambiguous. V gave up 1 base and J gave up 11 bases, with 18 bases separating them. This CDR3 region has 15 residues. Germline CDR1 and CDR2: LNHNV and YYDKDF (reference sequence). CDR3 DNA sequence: TGTGCCACCAGCAGAGTGGCAGGCGCAATCAGAACCCAGCATTTT. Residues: CATSRVAGAIRTQHF.

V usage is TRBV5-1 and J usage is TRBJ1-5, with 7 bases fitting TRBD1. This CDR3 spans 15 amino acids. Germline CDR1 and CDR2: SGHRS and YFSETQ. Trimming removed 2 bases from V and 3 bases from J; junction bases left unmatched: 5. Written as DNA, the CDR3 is TGCGCCAGCAGCTTAACGACAGGGTCCAATCAGCCCCAGCATTTT. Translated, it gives CASSLTTGSNQPQHF.